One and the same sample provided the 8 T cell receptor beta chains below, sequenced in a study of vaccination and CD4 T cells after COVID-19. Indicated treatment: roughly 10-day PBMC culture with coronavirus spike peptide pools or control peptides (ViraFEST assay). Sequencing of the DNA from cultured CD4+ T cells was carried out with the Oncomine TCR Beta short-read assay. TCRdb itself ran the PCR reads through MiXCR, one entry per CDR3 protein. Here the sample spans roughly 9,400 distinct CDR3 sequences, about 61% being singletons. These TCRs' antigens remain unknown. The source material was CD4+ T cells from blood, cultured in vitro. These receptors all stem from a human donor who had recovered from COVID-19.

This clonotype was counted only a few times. The DNA of the CDR3 is TGCAGTGCTCCGAAGGGACCAGGGATTGCCACCGGGGAGCTGTTTTTT. Translation: CSAPKGPGIATGELFF. J is TRBJ2-2 and V is TRBV20-1; D is tentatively TRBD1 or TRBD2 (5 bases each). Trimming took off 5 bases at V and 4 bases at J, with 20 bases between the two ends. Germline V CDR1 and CDR2: DFQATT, SNEGSKA (reference sequence). The CDR3 spans 16 residues.

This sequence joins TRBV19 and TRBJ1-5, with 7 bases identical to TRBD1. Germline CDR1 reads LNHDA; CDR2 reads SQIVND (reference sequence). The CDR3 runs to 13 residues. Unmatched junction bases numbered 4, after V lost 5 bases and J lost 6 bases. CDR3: CASSVDRAQPQHF. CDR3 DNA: TGTGCCAGTAGTGTTGACAGGGCTCAGCCCCAGCATTTT. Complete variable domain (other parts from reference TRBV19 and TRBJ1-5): DGGITQSPKYLFRKEGQNVTLSCEQNLNHDAMYWYRQDPGQGLRLIYYSQIVNDFQKGDIAEGYSVSREKKESFPLTVTSAQKNPTAFYLCASSVDRAQPQHFGDGTRLSIL.

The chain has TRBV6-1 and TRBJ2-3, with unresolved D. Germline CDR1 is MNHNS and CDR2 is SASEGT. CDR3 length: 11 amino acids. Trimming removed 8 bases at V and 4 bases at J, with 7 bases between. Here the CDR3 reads CASGSPDTQYF. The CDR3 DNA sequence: TGTGCCAGCGGATCTCCAGATACGCAGTATTTT.

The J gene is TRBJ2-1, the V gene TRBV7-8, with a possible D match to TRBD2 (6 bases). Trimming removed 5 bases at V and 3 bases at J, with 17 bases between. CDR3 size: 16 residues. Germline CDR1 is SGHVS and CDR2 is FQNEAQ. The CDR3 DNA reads TGTGCCAGCAGCCCACTCGGGGGTACAGTCTACAATGAGCAGTTCTTC. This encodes CASSPLGGTVYNEQFF.

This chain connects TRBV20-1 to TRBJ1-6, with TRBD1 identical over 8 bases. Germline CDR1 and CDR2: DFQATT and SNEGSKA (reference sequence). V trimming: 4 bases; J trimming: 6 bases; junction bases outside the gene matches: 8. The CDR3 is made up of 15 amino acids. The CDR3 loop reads CSATRDRGSNSPLHF. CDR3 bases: TGCAGTGCTACTCGAGACAGGGGTTCTAATTCACCCCTCCACTTT.

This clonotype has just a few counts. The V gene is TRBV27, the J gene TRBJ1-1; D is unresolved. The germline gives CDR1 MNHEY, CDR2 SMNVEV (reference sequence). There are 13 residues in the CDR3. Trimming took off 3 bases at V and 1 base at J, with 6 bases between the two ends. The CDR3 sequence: CASSFVRNTEAFF. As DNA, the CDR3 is TGTGCCAGCAGTTTCGTCAGGAACACTGAAGCTTTCTTT.

The CDR3 here is CAWDLRGGLEQYF. CDR3 DNA sequence: TGTGCCTGGGACCTCCGGGGGGGGCTCGAGCAGTACTTC. The chain recombines TRBV30 with TRBJ2-7, with 8 bases aligning to TRBD2. Germline CDR1 GTSNPN, CDR2 SVGIG (reference sequence). This CDR3 has 13 amino acids. V shed 5 bases, J shed 6 bases, and the junction held 9 bases outside the gene matches.

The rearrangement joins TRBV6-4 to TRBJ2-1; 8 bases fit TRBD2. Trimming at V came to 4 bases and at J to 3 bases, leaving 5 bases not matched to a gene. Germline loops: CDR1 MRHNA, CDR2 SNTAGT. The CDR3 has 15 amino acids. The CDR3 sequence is CASSVSSGDYNEQFF. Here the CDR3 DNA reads TGTGCCAGCAGTGTGAGTAGCGGGGACTACAATGAGCAGTTCTTC.